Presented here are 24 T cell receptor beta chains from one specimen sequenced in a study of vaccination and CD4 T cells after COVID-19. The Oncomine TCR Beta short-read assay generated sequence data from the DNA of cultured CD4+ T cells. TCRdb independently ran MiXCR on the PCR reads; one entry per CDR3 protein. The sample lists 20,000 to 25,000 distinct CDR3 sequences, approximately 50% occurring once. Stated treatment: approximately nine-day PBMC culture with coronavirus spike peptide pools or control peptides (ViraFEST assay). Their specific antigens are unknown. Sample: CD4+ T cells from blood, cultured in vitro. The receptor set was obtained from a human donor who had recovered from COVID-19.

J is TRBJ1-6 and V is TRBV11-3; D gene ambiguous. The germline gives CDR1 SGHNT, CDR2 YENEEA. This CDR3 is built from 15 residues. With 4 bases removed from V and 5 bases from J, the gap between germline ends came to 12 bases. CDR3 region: CASSSLRENNSPLHF. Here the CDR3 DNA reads TGTGCCAGCAGCTCTCTCCGGGAAAATAATTCACCCCTCCACTTT.

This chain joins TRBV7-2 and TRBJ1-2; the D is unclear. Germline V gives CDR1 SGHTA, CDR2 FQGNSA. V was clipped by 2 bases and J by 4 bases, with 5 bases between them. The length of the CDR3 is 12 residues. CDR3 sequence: CASSLMSYGYTF. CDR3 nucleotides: TGTGCCAGCAGCTTAATGTCCTATGGCTACACCTTC.

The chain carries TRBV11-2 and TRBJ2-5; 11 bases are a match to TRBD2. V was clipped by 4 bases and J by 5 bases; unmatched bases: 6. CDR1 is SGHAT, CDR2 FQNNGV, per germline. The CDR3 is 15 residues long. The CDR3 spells CASSSRLAGSETQYF. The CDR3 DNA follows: TGTGCCAGCAGCTCGAGACTAGCGGGGTCGGAGACCCAGTACTTC.

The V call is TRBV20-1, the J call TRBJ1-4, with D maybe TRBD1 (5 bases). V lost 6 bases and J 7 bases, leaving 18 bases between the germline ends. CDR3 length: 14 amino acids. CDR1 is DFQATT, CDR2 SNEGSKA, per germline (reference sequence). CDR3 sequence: CSAPQSGVTEKLFF. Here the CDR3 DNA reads TGCAGTGCCCCCCAATCGGGGGTCACTGAAAAACTGTTTTTT.

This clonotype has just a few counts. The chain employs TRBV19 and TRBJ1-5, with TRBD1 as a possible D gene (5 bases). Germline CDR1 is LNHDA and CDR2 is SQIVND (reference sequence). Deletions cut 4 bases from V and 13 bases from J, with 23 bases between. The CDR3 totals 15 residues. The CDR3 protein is CASSRSTGGNTIQHF. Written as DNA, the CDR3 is TGTGCCAGTAGTAGGTCCACAGGCGGTAACACCATTCAGCATTTT. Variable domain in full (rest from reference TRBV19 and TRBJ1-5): DGGITQSPKYLFRKEGQNVTLSCEQNLNHDAMYWYRQDPGQGLRLIYYSQIVNDFQKGDIAEGYSVSREKKESFPLTVTSAQKNPTAFYLCASSRSTGGNTIQHFGDGTRLSIL.

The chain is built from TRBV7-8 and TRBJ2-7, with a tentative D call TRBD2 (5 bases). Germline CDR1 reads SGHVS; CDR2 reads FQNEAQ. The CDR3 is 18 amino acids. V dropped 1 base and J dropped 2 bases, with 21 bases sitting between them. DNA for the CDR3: TGTGCCAGCAGCTTAGAGCGTCTAGCATTGGGCCCGACCTACGAGCAGTACTTC. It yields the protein CASSLERLALGPTYEQYF. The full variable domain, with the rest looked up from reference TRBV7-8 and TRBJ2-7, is GAGVSQSPRYKVAKRGQDVALRCDPISGHVSLFWYQQALGQGPEFLTYFQNEAQLDKSGLPSDRFFAERPEGSVSTLKIQRTQQEDSAVYLCASSLERLALGPTYEQYFGPGTRLTVT.

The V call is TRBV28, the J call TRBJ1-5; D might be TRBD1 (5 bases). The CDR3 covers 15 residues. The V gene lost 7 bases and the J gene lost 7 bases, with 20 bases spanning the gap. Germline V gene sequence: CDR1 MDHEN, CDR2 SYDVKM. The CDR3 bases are TGTGCCAGCACCCCGTCGTCAGGGTTAAACCAGCCCCAGCATTTT. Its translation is CASTPSSGLNQPQHF.

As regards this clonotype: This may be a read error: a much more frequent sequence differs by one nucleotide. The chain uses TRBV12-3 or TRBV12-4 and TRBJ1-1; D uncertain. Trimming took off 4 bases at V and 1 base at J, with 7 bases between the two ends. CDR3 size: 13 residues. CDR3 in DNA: TGTGCCAGCAGTTGGTCGGAGAACACTGAAGCTTTCTTT. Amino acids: CASSWSENTEAFF.

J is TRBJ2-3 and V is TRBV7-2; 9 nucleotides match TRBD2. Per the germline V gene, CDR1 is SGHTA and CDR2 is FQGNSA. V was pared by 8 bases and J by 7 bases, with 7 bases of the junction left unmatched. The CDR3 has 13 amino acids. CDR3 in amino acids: CASGAGGVNTQYF. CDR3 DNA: TGTGCCAGCGGAGCGGGGGGTGTGAATACGCAGTATTTT.

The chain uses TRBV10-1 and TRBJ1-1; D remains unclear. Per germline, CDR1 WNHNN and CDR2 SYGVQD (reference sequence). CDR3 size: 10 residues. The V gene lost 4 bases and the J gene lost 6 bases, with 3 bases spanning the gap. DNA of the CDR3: TGCGCCAGCAGTGTACCTGAAGCTTTCTTT. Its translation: CASSVPEAFF.

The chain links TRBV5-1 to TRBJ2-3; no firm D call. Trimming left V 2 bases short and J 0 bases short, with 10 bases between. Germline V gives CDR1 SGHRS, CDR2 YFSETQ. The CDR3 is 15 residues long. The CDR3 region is CASSFGVESTDTQYF. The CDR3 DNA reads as TGCGCCAGCAGCTTTGGGGTGGAGAGCACAGATACGCAGTATTTT.

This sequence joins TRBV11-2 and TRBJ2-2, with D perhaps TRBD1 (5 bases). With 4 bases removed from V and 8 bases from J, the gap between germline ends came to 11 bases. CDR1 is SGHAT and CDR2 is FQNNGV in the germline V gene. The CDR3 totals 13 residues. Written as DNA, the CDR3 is TGTGCCAGCAGCTCTCAGGGTTGGGGGGAGCTGTTTTTT. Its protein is CASSSQGWGELFF.

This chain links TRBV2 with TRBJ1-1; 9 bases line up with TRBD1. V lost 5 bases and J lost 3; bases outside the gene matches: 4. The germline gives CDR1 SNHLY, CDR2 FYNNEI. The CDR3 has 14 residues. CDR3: CASSSQGADTEAFF. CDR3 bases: TGTGCCAGCAGTTCACAGGGGGCGGACACTGAAGCTTTCTTT.

Here the CDR3 reads CASSESDRGHGYTF. The DNA for the CDR3 is TGTGCCAGCAGTGAAAGTGACAGGGGGCATGGCTACACCTTC. The chain uses TRBV25-1 and TRBJ1-2, with 10 bases fitting TRBD1. Losses at the gene ends were 2 bases for V and 6 bases for J; bases not matched to a gene: 3. Germline V gene sequence: CDR1 MGHDK, CDR2 SYGVNS. The CDR3 loop spans 14 amino acids.

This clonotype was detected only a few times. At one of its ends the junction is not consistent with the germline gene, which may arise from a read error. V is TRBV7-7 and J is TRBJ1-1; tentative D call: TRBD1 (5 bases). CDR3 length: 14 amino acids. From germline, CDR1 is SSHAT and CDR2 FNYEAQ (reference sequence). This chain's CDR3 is CASSPFREDTEAFF. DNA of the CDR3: TGTGCTAGCAGCCCCTTCAGGGAGGACACTGAAGCTTTCTTT. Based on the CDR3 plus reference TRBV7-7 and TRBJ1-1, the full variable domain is GAGVSQSPRYKVTKRGQDVTLRCDPISSHATLYWYQQALGQGPEFLTYFNYEAQPDKSGLPSDRFSAERPEGSISTLTIQRTEQRDSAMYRCASSPFREDTEAFFGQGTRLTVV.

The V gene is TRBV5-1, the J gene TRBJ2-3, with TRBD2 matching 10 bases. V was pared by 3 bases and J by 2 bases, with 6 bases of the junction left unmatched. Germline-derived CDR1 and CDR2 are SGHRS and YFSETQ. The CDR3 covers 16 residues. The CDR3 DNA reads TGCGCCAGCAGCTCAAGACTAGCGGGCATCACAGATACGCAGTATTTT. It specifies CASSSRLAGITDTQYF. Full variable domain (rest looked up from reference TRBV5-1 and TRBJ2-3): KAGVTQTPRYLIKTRGQQVTLSCSPISGHRSVSWYQQTPGQGLQFLFEYFSETQRNKGNFPGRFSGRQFSNSRSEMNVSTLELGDSALYLCASSSRLAGITDTQYFGPGTRLTVL.

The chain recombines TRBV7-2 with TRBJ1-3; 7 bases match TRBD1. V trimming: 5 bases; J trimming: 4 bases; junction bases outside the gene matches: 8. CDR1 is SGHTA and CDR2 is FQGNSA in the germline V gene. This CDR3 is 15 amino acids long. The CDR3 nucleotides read TGTGCCAGCAGCATAGAGACAGGGCTGGGAAACACCATATATTTT. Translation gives CASSIETGLGNTIYF.

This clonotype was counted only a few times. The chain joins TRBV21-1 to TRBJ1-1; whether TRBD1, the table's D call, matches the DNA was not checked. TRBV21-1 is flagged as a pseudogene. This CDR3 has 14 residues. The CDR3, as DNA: TGTGCCAGCAGCAATTCGGGACACCTCACTGAAGCTTTCTTT. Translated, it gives CASSNSGHLTEAFF.

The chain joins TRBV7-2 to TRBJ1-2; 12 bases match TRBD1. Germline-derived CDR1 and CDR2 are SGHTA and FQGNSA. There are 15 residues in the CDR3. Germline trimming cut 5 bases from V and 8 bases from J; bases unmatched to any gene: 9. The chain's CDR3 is CASSPGTGGARGYTF. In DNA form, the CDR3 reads TGTGCCAGCAGCCCCGGGACAGGGGGCGCGAGGGGCTACACCTTC.

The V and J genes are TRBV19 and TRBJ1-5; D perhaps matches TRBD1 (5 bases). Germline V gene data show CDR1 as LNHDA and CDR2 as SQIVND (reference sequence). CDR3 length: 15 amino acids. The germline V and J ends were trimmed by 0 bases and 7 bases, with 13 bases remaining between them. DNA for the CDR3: TGTGCCAGTAGTATAGATCACTCAGGGAACCAGCCCCAGCATTTT. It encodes CASSIDHSGNQPQHF.

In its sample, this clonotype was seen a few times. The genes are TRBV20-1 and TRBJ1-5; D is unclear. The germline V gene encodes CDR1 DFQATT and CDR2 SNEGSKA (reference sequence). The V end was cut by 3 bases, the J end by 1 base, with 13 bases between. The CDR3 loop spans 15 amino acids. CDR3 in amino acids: CSASLEAKSNQPQHF. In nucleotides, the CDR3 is TGCAGTGCTAGTCTGGAGGCCAAGAGCAATCAGCCCCAGCATTTT.

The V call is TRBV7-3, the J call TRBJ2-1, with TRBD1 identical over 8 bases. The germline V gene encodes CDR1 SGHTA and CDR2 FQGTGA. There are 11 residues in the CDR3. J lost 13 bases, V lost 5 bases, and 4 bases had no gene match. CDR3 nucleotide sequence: TGTGCCAGCAGCCTAGGACAGGGTCAGTTCTTC. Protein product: CASSLGQGQFF.

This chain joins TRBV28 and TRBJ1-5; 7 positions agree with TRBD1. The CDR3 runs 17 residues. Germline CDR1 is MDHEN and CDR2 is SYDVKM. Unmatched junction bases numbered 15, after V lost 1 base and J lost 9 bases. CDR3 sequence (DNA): TGTGCCAGCAGTTTATTCGCCGTGGGGACAGCCCCTCGGCCCCAGCATTTT. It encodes CASSLFAVGTAPRPQHF.

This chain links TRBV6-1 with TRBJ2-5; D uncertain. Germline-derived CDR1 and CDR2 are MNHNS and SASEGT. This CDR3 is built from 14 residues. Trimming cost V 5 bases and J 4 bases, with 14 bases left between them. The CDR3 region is CASSISLGRETQYF. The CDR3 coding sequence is TGTGCCAGCAGTATCAGTCTGGGTCGAGAGACCCAGTACTTC.